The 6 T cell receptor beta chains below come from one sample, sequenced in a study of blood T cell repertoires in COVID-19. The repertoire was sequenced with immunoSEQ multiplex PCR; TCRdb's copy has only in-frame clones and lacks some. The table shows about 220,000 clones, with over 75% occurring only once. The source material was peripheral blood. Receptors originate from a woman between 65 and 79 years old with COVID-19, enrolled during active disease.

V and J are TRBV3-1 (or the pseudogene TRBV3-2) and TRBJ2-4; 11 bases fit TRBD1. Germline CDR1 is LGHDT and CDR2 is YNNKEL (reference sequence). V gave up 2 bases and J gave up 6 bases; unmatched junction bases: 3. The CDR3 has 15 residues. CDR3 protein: CASSQLGTGGNIQYF. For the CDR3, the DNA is TGTGCCAGCAGCCAACTCGGGACAGGGGGAAACATTCAGTACTTC.

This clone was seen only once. This CDR3 reads CASSYSVGLADYNEQFF. Written as DNA, the CDR3 is TGTGCCAGCAGTTACTCGGTGGGACTAGCGGACTACAATGAGCAGTTCTTC. The J gene is TRBJ2-1, the V gene TRBV6-2 or TRBV6-3, with 11 bases that match TRBD2. J was trimmed by 3 bases and V by 0 bases; bases with no gene match: 4. The CDR3 is 17 residues long. The germline V gene has CDR1 MNHEY and CDR2 SVGEGT.

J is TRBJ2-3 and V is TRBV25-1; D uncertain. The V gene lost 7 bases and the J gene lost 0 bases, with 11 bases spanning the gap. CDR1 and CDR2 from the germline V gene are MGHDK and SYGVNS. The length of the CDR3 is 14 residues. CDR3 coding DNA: TGTGCCAGCACCGAAGCACCGAGCACAGATACGCAGTATTTT. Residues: CASTEAPSTDTQYF. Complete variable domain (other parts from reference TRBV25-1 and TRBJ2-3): EADIYQTPRYLVIGTGKKITLECSQTMGHDKMYWYQQDPGMELHLIHYSYGVNSTEKGDLSSESTVSRIRTEHFPLTLESARPSHTSQYLCASTEAPSTDTQYFGPGTRLTVL.

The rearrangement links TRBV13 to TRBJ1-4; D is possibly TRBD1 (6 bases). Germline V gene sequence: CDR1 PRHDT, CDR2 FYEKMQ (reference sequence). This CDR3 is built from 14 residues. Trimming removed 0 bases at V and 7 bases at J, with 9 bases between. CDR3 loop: CASSLGTGREKLFF. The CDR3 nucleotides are TGTGCCAGCAGCTTAGGGACAGGTCGTGAAAAACTGTTTTTT.

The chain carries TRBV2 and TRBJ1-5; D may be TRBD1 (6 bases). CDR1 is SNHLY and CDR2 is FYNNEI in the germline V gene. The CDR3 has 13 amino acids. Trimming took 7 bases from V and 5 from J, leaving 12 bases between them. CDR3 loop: CASKGDGYQPQHF. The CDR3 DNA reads TGTGCCAGCAAGGGGGACGGTTATCAGCCCCAGCATTTT.

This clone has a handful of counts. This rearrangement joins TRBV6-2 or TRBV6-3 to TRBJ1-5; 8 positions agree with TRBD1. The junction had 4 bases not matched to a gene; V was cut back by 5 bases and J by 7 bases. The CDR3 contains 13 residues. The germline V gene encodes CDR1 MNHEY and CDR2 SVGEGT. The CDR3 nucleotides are TGTGCCAGCAGTCGGACAGGGAACCAGCCCCAGCATTTT. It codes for CASSRTGNQPQHF.